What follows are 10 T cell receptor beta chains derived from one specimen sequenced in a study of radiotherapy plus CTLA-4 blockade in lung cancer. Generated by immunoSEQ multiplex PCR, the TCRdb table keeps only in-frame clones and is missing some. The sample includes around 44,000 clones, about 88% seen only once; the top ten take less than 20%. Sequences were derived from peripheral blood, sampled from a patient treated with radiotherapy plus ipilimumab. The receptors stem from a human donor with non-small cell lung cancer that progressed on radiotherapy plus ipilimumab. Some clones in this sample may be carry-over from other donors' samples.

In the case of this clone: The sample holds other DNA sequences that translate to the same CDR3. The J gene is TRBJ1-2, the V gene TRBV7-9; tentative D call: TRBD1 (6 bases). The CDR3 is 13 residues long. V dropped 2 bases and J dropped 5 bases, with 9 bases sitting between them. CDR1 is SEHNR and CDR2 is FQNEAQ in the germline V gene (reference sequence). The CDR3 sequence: CASSLRQEYGYTF. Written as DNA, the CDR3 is TGTGCCAGCAGCTTACGACAGGAGTATGGCTACACCTTC.

The CDR3, as DNA: TGTGCCAGCAGCCCGACTAGCGGGGGGACGACCCAGTACTTC. It is translated as CASSPTSGGTTQYF. The V gene is TRBV7-2, the J gene TRBJ2-5; 13 bases match TRBD2. CDR3 length: 14 amino acids. From germline, CDR1 is SGHTA and CDR2 FQGNSA. The ends lost 5 bases at V and 7 bases at J; junction bases unmatched: 4.

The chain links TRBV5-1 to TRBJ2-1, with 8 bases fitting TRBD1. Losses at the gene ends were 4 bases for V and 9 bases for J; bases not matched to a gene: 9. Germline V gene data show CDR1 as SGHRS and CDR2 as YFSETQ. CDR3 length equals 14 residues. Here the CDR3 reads CASSRRQGTGEQFF. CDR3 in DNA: TGCGCCAGCAGCCGTAGACAGGGGACGGGTGAGCAGTTCTTC.

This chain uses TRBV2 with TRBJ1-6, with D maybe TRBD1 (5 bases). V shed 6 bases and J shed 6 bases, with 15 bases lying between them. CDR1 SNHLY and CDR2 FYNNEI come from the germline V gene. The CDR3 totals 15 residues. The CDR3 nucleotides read TGTGCCAGCAGACCCAGCCTGACAGCTAATTCACCCCTCCACTTT. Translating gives CASRPSLTANSPLHF.

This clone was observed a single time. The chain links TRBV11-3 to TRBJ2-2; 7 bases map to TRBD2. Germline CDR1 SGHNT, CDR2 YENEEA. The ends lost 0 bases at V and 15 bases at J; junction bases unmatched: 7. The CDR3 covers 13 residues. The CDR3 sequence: CASSLDIGGKVFF. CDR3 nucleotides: TGTGCCAGCAGCTTAGATATCGGGGGGAAGGTGTTTTTT.

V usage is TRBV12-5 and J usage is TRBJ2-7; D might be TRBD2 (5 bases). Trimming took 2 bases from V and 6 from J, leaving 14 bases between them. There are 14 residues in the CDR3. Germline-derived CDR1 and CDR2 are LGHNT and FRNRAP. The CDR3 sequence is CASGLSLTRTEQYF. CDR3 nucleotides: TGTGCTAGTGGTTTGTCCCTAACTAGAACCGAGCAGTACTTC.

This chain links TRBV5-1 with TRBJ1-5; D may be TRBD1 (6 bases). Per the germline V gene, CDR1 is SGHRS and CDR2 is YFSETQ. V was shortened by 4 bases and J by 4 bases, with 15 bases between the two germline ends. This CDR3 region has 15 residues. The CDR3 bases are TGCGCCAGCAGCCCCCAGGGAAGGGGGAATCAGCCCCAGCATTTT. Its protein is CASSPQGRGNQPQHF.

The CDR3 protein is CASSPTLDRRYGYTF. The CDR3 DNA reads TGCGCCAGCAGCCCCACCCTAGACAGACGCTATGGCTACACCTTC. This rearrangement joins TRBV5-1 to TRBJ1-2, with D tentatively TRBD1 (5 bases). Trimming removed 4 bases from V and 4 bases from J, with 17 bases in between. This CDR3 has 15 residues. Germline V gives CDR1 SGHRS, CDR2 YFSETQ.

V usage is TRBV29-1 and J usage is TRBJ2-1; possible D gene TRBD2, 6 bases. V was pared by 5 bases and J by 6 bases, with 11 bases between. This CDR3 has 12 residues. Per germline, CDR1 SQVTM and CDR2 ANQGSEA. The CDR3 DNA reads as TGCAGCGTTTGGGGACTTCTCAATGAGCAGTTCTTC. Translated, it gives CSVWGLLNEQFF.

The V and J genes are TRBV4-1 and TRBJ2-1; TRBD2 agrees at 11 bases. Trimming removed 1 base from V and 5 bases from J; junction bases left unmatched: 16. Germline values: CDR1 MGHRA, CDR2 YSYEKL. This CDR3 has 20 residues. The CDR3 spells CASSQALSLAGGSGNNEQFF. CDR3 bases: TGCGCCAGCAGCCAAGCCCTGTCGTTAGCGGGAGGGTCCGGGAACAATGAGCAGTTCTTC.